These T cell receptor beta chains were read from a single sample in a study of blood T cell repertoires in COVID-19. Data came from immunoSEQ multiplex PCR; TCRdb stores just in-frame clones and leaves some out. The data contain nearly 300,000 clones, around 88% of them seen just once; the ten biggest clones take up under 8%. The sequenced sample consisted of peripheral blood. The source of these receptors is a woman in her twenties or thirties who had recovered from COVID-19. The CDR3 runs from the conserved cysteine through the conserved F or W. D genes are given only for firm matches.

CDR3 DNA: TGTGCCAGCAGCTTGGGACAGGGGTACACAGATACGCAGTATTTT; CDR3 protein: CASSLGQGYTDTQYF; V gene: TRBV5-5; CDR3 length: 15; J gene: TRBJ2-3; D gene: TRBD1
CDR3 DNA: TGTGCCAGCAGCTTATGGGGACAGGGGGGCACAGATACGCAGTATTTT; CDR3 protein: CASSLWGQGGTDTQYF; V gene: TRBV7-2; CDR3 length: 16; J gene: TRBJ2-3; D gene: TRBD1
CDR3 DNA: TGTGCCAGCAGTTTACCCGGGGCAGATACGCAGTATTTT; CDR3 protein: CASSLPGADTQYF; V gene: TRBV28; CDR3 length: 13; J gene: TRBJ2-3; D gene: NA
CDR3 DNA: TGCAGCGTCTGGGGCGGAAGGAATGAAAAACTGTTTTTT; CDR3 protein: CSVWGGRNEKLFF; V gene: TRBV29-1; CDR3 length: 13; J gene: TRBJ1-4; D gene: NA
CDR3 DNA: TGCAGTGCTACCGACAGGTGGGAGCAGTACTTC; CDR3 protein: CSATDRWEQYF; V gene: TRBV20-1; CDR3 length: 11; J gene: TRBJ2-7; D gene: NA
CDR3 DNA: TGCGCCAGCAGCCCCGGAGGGCTAGCGGGGGGTGATACGCAGTATTTT; CDR3 protein: CASSPGGLAGGDTQYF; V gene: TRBV5-1; CDR3 length: 16; J gene: TRBJ2-3; D gene: TRBD2
CDR3 DNA: TGTGCCAGTAGTGCCCGGGACAGCCTTACTGGAAACACCATATATTTT; CDR3 protein: CASSARDSLTGNTIYF; V gene: TRBV19; CDR3 length: 16; J gene: TRBJ1-3; D gene: TRBD1
CDR3 DNA: TGTGCCAGCAGCTTTAGCCTCCGGGACAGTTACAATGAGCAGTTCTTC; CDR3 protein: CASSFSLRDSYNEQFF; V gene: TRBV7-9; CDR3 length: 16; J gene: TRBJ2-1; D gene: TRBD1
CDR3 DNA: TGTGCCAGTAGTGCCCAGCGGGCCATCGGAGGCTACACCTTC; CDR3 protein: CASSAQRAIGGYTF; V gene: TRBV19; CDR3 length: 14; J gene: TRBJ1-2; D gene: NA
CDR3 DNA: TGTGCCAGCAGCTTAGGGGACAGGAATACCCTTTATGGCTACACCTTC; CDR3 protein: CASSLGDRNTLYGYTF; V gene: TRBV7-8; CDR3 length: 16; J gene: TRBJ1-2; D gene: TRBD1